This TCR beta chain was identified in a study of T cells in Graves' hyperthyroidism and ophthalmopathy. From RNA transcripts, TCR beta CDR3 regions were amplified. HTBI primers were employed in a first-round RT-PCR of the TCR CDR3. TCRdb fed the multiplex PCR reads into MiXCR, producing one record per CDR3 protein. The sample includes 490,000 or so distinct CDR3 sequences, about 46% of them seen just once. Uncontrolled infections, other autoimmune diseases, pregnancy or lactation led to exclusion of patients. V was clipped by 6 bases and J by 7 bases, with 16 bases between them. This CDR3 is 15 amino acids long.

The sequence was obtained from an adult woman with Graves' disease, either hyperthyroidism or ophthalmopathy (not recorded which). The sequenced material came from peripheral blood or thyroid tissue (not recorded which). The J gene is TRBJ1-6, the V gene TRBV12-3 or TRBV12-4, with D uncertain. CDR3 DNA: TGTGCCAGCAGCCTGGTGGGGATGAAGAATTCACCCCTCCACTTT. It translates to CASSLVGMKNSPLHF.